This T cell receptor beta chain was identified in a study of T-cell reconstitution after alpha-beta-depleted transplantation in children. Germline loops: CDR1 LNHNV, CDR2 YYDKDF (reference sequence). The CDR3 has 16 amino acids. After removal of 0 bases from V and 3 bases from J, the junction contained 5 bases not matched to a gene. TCRbeta library construction was performed incorporating unique molecular identifiers. MiXCR, run by TCRdb on the PCR reads, gives a single entry per CDR3 protein. The sample lists 200,000 to 300,000 distinct CDR3 sequences, 24% occurring once. Sequencing used PBMCs, mostly from graft donor cells, obtained 360 days after TCRalphabeta/CD19-depleted stem cell transplant. This receptor was taken from a female patient aged 2 to 10 who had a stem cell transplant for congenital amegakaryocytic thrombocytopenia, so the T cells may come from the graft donor. The chain joins TRBV15 to TRBJ1-2; TRBD1 aligns across 9 bases. CDR3 coding DNA: TGTGCCACCAGCAGAGATTGGGGACAGGGTGACTATGGCTACACCTTC. Translation: CATSRDWGQGDYGYTF.